A single sample is the source of the 10 T cell receptor beta chains below, sequenced in a study of OX40 agonist ivuxolimab in advanced cancers. Sequencing was performed with immunoSEQ multiplex PCR; in TCRdb, only in-frame clones are kept and a portion is missing. The table lists 45,000 to 65,000 clones, 85% to 90% of them singletons. The starting material was CD4+ or CD8+ T cells sorted from blood, obtained in a trial of the OX40 agonist ivuxolimab. Every receptor here comes from an adult with an advanced solid tumor such as melanoma, head and neck, liver or kidney cancer.

This chain connects TRBV6-1 to TRBJ2-7; no clear D gene. V lost 8 bases and J lost 4, with 12 bases in between. The CDR3 has 12 residues. The germline V gene encodes CDR1 MNHNS and CDR2 SASEGT. The CDR3 DNA is TGTGCCAGCGGATGGGTCTCTTACGAGCAGTACGTC. Its translation: CASGWVSYEQYV.

The gene calls are TRBV5-1 and TRBJ2-1; no definite D call. V gave up 1 base and J gave up 5 bases, with 10 bases separating them. The CDR3 runs to 14 residues. From germline, CDR1 is SGHRS and CDR2 YFSETQ. In nucleotides, the CDR3 is TGCGCCAGCAGCTTGTTACAGAGTGACAATGAGCAGTTCTTC. This sequence encodes CASSLLQSDNEQFF.

CDR3 sequence (DNA): TGTGCCAGCAGTCCCCTCGACAGGACCACTAGCTCAGGGTACACAGATACGCAGTATTTT. Translation: CASSPLDRTTSSGYTDTQYF. The V gene is TRBV27, the J gene TRBJ2-3; D is perhaps TRBD1 or TRBD2 (6 bases each). Looked up from germline, CDR1 is MNHEY and CDR2 is SMNVEV (reference sequence). The CDR3 extends over 20 amino acids. V was trimmed by 5 bases and J by 2 bases, leaving 29 bases between them.

This chain connects TRBV4-1 to TRBJ2-1; 8 bases map to TRBD2. The CDR3 covers 18 residues. With 1 base clipped from V and 9 bases from J, the junction kept 17 bases outside the gene matches. Germline assignment: CDR1 MGHRA and CDR2 YSYEKL. CDR3 protein: CASSQARRGLALAPEQFF. The CDR3, as DNA: TGCGCCAGCAGCCAAGCCCGCAGAGGACTAGCTCTTGCTCCTGAGCAGTTCTTC.

The V call is TRBV7-2, the J call TRBJ2-1; no reliable D call. The germline gives CDR1 SGHTA, CDR2 FQGNSA. Trimming pared 3 bases from V and 4 bases from J, leaving 13 bases between. This CDR3 region has 15 residues. The CDR3 here is CASSFSGTPYNEQFF. The CDR3 coding sequence is TGTGCCAGCAGCTTCTCCGGTACTCCTTACAATGAGCAGTTCTTC.

This sequence joins TRBV7-9 and TRBJ1-4, with a tentative D call TRBD1 (5 bases). Germline V gene sequence: CDR1 SEHNR, CDR2 FQNEAQ (reference sequence). V was clipped by 5 bases and J by 10 bases, with 20 bases between them. This CDR3 is 15 amino acids long. Here the CDR3 DNA reads TGTGCCAGCAGCGGGGGGGACTCTATCGGGCCAAAACTGTTTTTT. This encodes CASSGGDSIGPKLFF. Using reference TRBV7-9 and TRBJ1-4 for the parts outside the CDR3, the full variable domain is DTGVSQNPRHKITKRGQNVTFRCDPISEHNRLYWYRQTLGQGPEFLTYFQNEAQLEKSRLLSDRFSAERPKGSFSTLEIQRTEQGDSAMYLCASSGGDSIGPKLFFGSGTQLSVL.

The gene calls are TRBV18 and TRBJ1-1, with D possibly being TRBD1 (5 bases). This CDR3 region has 15 residues. V lost 6 bases and J lost 0, with 14 bases in between. From germline, CDR1 is KGHSH and CDR2 LQKENI. The CDR3 reads CASSLGGAMNTEAFF. DNA of the CDR3: TGTGCCAGCTCGCTTGGTGGGGCTATGAACACTGAAGCTTTCTTT.

This sequence joins TRBV6-6 and TRBJ2-5, with 7 bases lining up with TRBD2. The V gene's germline CDR1 is MNHNY and CDR2 SVGAGI (reference sequence). V gave up 2 bases and J gave up 5 bases; unmatched junction bases: 5. There are 14 residues in the CDR3. In DNA form, the CDR3 reads TGTGCCAGCAGTTACGGGGGGGTCAAGGAGACCCAGTACTTC. Translated: CASSYGGVKETQYF.

V is TRBV5-1 and J is TRBJ1-1; perhaps TRBD1 as D (6 bases). V lost 0 bases to trimming and J lost 4 bases, with 13 bases between them. The germline CDR1 and CDR2 sequences are SGHRS and YFSETQ. CDR3 length: 15 residues. The CDR3 nucleotides read TGCGCCAGCAGCTTGGAGGTCATAGGGGGCACTGAAGCTTTCTTT. As protein: CASSLEVIGGTEAFF. Full variable domain (missing parts from reference TRBV5-1 and TRBJ1-1): KAGVTQTPRYLIKTRGQQVTLSCSPISGHRSVSWYQQTPGQGLQFLFEYFSETQRNKGNFPGRFSGRQFSNSRSEMNVSTLELGDSALYLCASSLEVIGGTEAFFGQGTRLTVV.

V usage is TRBV11-2 and J usage is TRBJ2-1; maybe TRBD1 (6 bases). The CDR3 contains 14 residues. V was clipped by 4 bases and J by 2 bases, with 9 bases between them. Germline lookup yields CDR1 SGHAT and CDR2 FQNNGV. The DNA of the CDR3 is TGTGCCAGCAGCTACAGGGTGCCCTACAATGAGCAGTTCTTC. It encodes CASSYRVPYNEQFF.